The TCR beta chain under discussion was sequenced for a study of blood T cells in healthy people across ages. Overall study: In model experiments, template switching was able to capture about one barcoded beta molecule for every two T cells that were present. Study-wide findings and caveats: PBMCs that were unsorted prevented a conclusive naive versus antigen-experienced comparison.

Aged roughly 6 to 90, donors were systemically healthy Caucasians from Russia. Primed by a sample-barcoded 5' primer and a J-beta primer mix, a second PCR proceeded for 7 to 11 cycles. TCRdb re-analysed the 5' RACE reads in MiXCR, keeping a single row per CDR3 protein. The top ten hold about 20% of the sample, which has fewer than 900,000 distinct CDR3 sequences, around 40% seen once. A word on this clonotype: Its antigen remains unidentified.

Germline-derived CDR1 and CDR2 are SGHVS and FNYEAQ. V dropped 5 bases and J dropped 5; count of bases not matched to a gene: 13. CDR3 length: 16 residues. The V call is TRBV7-6, the J call TRBJ2-5; 8 bases match TRBD1. Sequenced: blood. This clonotype was sampled from a woman aged 55-69 years in good health. This CDR3 is CASSRRPGGLGETQYF. The CDR3 bases are TGTGCCAGCAGCCGGAGACCAGGGGGCTTGGGGGAGACCCAGTACTTC.